A single TCR beta chain is shown here with its context. Its cognate antigen is unknown. cDNA libraries for TCR beta contained unique molecular identifiers. Starting from approximately 0.95 to 9.8 million T cells, the study yielded roughly 0.5 million cDNA molecules. TCRdb reprocessed the PCR reads via MiXCR and lists one record per CDR3 protein. Found here are roughly 650,000 distinct CDR3 sequences, around 60% of them singletons; the top ten hold approximately 11%. This specimen comes from a study of post-analysis software for immune sequencing data. Study-wide findings and caveats: Significantly lower normalized Chao1 diversity was seen in multiple sclerosis patients than in controls. Elevated frequency relative to controls characterized four or five TRBV segments in patients, TRBV5-6, TRBV5-1 and TRBV20-1 among them.

This CDR3 comprises 13 residues. The germline V gene has CDR1 DFQATT and CDR2 SNEGSKA (reference sequence). Trimming cost V 5 bases and J 7 bases; bases outside gene matches: 9. The specimen sequenced was blood. This TCR was recovered from a girl aged 2 to 10 with multiple sclerosis. The V call is TRBV20-1, the J call TRBJ2-5, with 8 bases aligning to TRBD2. CDR3 in amino acids: CSAAGTRKGTQYF. The DNA for the CDR3 is TGCAGTGCTGCCGGGACTAGGAAAGGGACCCAGTACTTC.